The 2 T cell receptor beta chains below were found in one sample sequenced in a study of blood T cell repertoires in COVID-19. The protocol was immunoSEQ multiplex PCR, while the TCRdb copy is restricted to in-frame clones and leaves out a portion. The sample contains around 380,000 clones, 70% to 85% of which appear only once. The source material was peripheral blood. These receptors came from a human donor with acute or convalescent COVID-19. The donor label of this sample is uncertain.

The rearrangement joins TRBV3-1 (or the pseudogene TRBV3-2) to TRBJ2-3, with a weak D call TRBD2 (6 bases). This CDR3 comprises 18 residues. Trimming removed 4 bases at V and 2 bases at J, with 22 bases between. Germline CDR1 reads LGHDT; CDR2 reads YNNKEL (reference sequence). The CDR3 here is CASSRQSPHLADTDTQYF. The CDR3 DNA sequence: TGTGCCAGCAGCCGACAGTCCCCTCACTTAGCGGACACAGATACGCAGTATTTT.

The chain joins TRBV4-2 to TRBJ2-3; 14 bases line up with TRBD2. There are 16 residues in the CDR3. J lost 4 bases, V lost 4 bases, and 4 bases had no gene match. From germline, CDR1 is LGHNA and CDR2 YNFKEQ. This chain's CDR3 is CASSPGTSGSSDTQYF. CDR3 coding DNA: TGTGCCAGCAGCCCGGGGACTAGCGGGAGTTCAGATACGCAGTATTTT.